The clone carrying this T cell receptor (beta chain) has ten or more counts. The germline gives CDR1 LNHDA, CDR2 SQIVND (reference sequence). This CDR3 has 14 residues. V shed 8 bases and J shed 4 bases, with 18 bases lying between them. The data originate from a study of spatial heterogeneity in lung cancer. TCRdb re-called the 5' RACE reads through MiXCR, storing one row per CDR3 protein. The table shows about 70,000 distinct CDR3 sequences, with about 8.2% occurring only once. Time point: blood at routine non-recurrence follow-up after resection. The chain couples TRBV19 to TRBJ2-7; no definite D call. This clonotype originated in a female donor with early-stage non-small cell lung cancer. This specimen consisted of PBMCs, obtained at follow-up. CDR3 sequence reads: CASQQTAVGYEQYF. The DNA for the CDR3 is TGTGCCAGTCAACAGACTGCTGTAGGGTACGAGCAGTACTTC.